One sample yielded the 8 T cell receptor beta chains listed below, sequenced in a study of cytomegalovirus exposure and HLA in healthy donors. Method: immunoSEQ multiplex PCR; TCRdb's copy keeps in-frame clones and lacks some. The profile covers roughly 330,000 clones, with approximately 86% appearing a single time and roughly 1.1% taken by the ten largest. The sequenced material came from PBMCs. The receptor source for this set is a woman aged 30 to 39 in good health and CMV-seropositive.

The chain recombines TRBV5-1 with TRBJ2-1; TRBD2 agrees at 14 bases. The germline CDR1 and CDR2 sequences are SGHRS and YFSETQ. V trimming: 3 bases; J trimming: 5 bases; junction bases outside the gene matches: 7. The CDR3 runs 17 residues. The DNA of the CDR3 is TGCGCCAGCAGCTCATTACCGGGACTAGCGGGGGACAATGAGCAGTTCTTC. It specifies CASSSLPGLAGDNEQFF.

The chain carries TRBV5-6 and TRBJ2-1; no reliable D call. This CDR3 has 13 amino acids. With 1 base removed from V and 2 bases from J, the gap between germline ends came to 4 bases. CDR1 and CDR2 from the germline V gene are SGHDT and YYEEEE. The CDR3 nucleotides are TGTGCCAGCAGCTTGACAGCCTACAATGAGCAGTTCTTC. Encoded protein: CASSLTAYNEQFF.

This rearrangement joins TRBV11-1 to TRBJ2-5; D perhaps matches TRBD1 (7 bases). CDR1 and CDR2 (germline): SGHAT, FQDESV (reference sequence). There are 15 residues in the CDR3. V was clipped by 5 bases and J by 0 bases, with 13 bases between them. The CDR3 region is CASSPRDSYQETQYF. In DNA, the CDR3 is TGTGCCAGCAGCCCGCGGGACAGCTACCAAGAGACCCAGTACTTC.

This clone was seen more than once but under ten times. This chain joins TRBV27 and TRBJ1-6; no definite D call. This CDR3 region has 13 residues. Looked up from germline, CDR1 is MNHEY and CDR2 is SMNVEV (reference sequence). The ends were cut back, 0 bases at V and 9 bases at J, with 6 bases in the middle. As DNA, the CDR3 is TGTGCCAGCAGTTTATCGAGGATTTCACCCCTCCACTTT. This gives the protein CASSLSRISPLHF.

The sample holds many counts of this clone. The V gene is TRBV29-1, the J gene TRBJ1-4; 8 nucleotides align to TRBD1. Germline values: CDR1 SQVTM, CDR2 ANQGSEA. The CDR3 totals 14 residues. Germline trimming cut 8 bases from V and 8 bases from J; bases unmatched to any gene: 13. The CDR3 sequence: CSLRSGTGWEKLFF. CDR3 DNA: TGCAGCCTCCGATCCGGGACAGGATGGGAAAAACTGTTTTTT.

This clone occurred a few times. This chain joins TRBV2 and TRBJ2-2; D is undetermined. Looked up from germline, CDR1 is SNHLY and CDR2 is FYNNEI. The CDR3 is 13 residues long. Trimming removed 7 bases at V and 3 bases at J, with 9 bases between. Here the CDR3 DNA reads TGTGCCAGCACCTGGGAATACACCGGGGAGCTGTTTTTT. Its protein product is CASTWEYTGELFF.

V is TRBV30 and J is TRBJ1-1; tentative D call: TRBD1 (6 bases). The CDR3 consists of 14 residues. Germline V CDR1 and CDR2: GTSNPN, SVGIG (reference sequence). V dropped 0 bases and J dropped 4 bases, with 12 bases sitting between them. The CDR3 sequence: CAWSVGGPGTEAFF. CDR3 in DNA: TGTGCCTGGAGTGTCGGGGGCCCGGGCACTGAAGCTTTCTTT.

This clone turned up a few times. The V and J genes are TRBV30 and TRBJ1-4; possibly TRBD1 for D (5 bases). The CDR3 runs 17 residues. Germline lookup yields CDR1 GTSNPN and CDR2 SVGIG (reference sequence). V lost 0 bases to trimming and J lost 1 base, with 15 bases between them. The DNA for the CDR3 is TGTGCCTGGAGTGTACGGTGGGACCCCAGAACTAATGAAAAACTGTTTTTT. Protein sequence: CAWSVRWDPRTNEKLFF. The full variable domain, rest sourced from reference TRBV30 and TRBJ1-4, is SQTIHQWPATLVQPVGSPLSLECTVEGTSNPNLYWYRQAAGRGLQLLFYSVGIGQISSEVPQNLSASRPQDRQFILSSKKLLLSDSGFYLCAWSVRWDPRTNEKLFFGSGTQLSVL.